The rows below give T cell receptor beta chains drawn from one sample of a study of blood T cell repertoires in COVID-19. The assay was immunoSEQ multiplex PCR, and TCRdb's table has in-frame clones only and misses some. The sample includes some 53,000 clones, roughly 87% of them seen just once. Sequenced material: peripheral blood. These receptors originate from a human donor with active COVID-19. The donor label of this sample is uncertain. The CDR3 runs from the conserved cysteine through the conserved F or W. The order of the fields is V gene, D gene, J gene, clone size, CDR3 protein, CDR3 DNA. The D gene is left open where the match is weak. Part of the rows lack a size; the others show once, few, many or a class for expanded clones.

TRBV10-3	TRBD2	TRBJ2-2	.	CAITQGLAGGSNTGELFF	TGTGCCATCACCCAGGGACTAGCGGGGGGCTCGAACACCGGGGAGCTGTTTTTT
TRBV7-8	TRBD1	TRBJ1-1	.	CASIKGTGNTEAFF	TGTGCCAGCATCAAGGGGACAGGGAACACTGAAGCTTTCTTT
TRBV5-1	.	TRBJ2-5	.	CASSFESRETQYF	TGCGCCAGCAGCTTCGAAAGCCGGGAGACCCAGTACTTC
TRBV13	TRBD2	TRBJ2-3	.	CASSLGWPGVAGGADTQYF	TGTGCCAGCAGCTTAGGATGGCCCGGGGTAGCGGGGGGAGCAGATACGCAGTATTTT
TRBV10-3	.	TRBJ1-1	once	CAISTGTQNTEAFF	TGTGCCATCAGTACCGGGACACAGAACACTGAAGCTTTCTTT
TRBV27	.	TRBJ2-7	.	CASSLEVPSQGRAYEQYF	TGTGCCAGCAGTTTAGAGGTCCCCAGTCAAGGCAGGGCCTACGAGCAGTACTTC
TRBV27	.	TRBJ2-3	.	CASSLFSGNTDTQYF	TGTGCCAGCAGTTTATTTTCGGGAAACACAGATACGCAGTATTTT
TRBV4-3	.	TRBJ2-1	.	CASSQETGNEQFF	TGCGCCAGCAGCCAAGAGACCGGGAATGAGCAGTTCTTC
TRBV7-8	.	TRBJ2-1	.	CASSLTFSSYNEQFF	TGTGCCAGCAGCTTAACCTTTAGCTCCTACAATGAGCAGTTCTTC
TRBV6-5	.	TRBJ1-6	.	CASSYSWSSYNSPLHF	TGTGCCAGCAGTTACTCCTGGAGCTCCTATAATTCACCCCTCCACTTT
TRBV2	.	TRBJ1-1	.	CASTAGLRNTEAFF	TGTGCCAGCACCGCGGGACTCAGGAACACTGAAGCTTTCTTT
TRBV5-6	TRBD1	TRBJ1-2	.	CASSSQGARSYGYTF	TGTGCCAGCAGCTCTCAGGGGGCGCGGAGCTATGGCTACACCTTC
TRBV4-2	TRBD2	TRBJ2-1	.	CASSQDRGGSGNEQFF	TGTGCCAGCAGCCAAGACCGGGGGGGCTCGGGCAATGAGCAGTTCTTC
TRBV7-8	TRBD2	TRBJ2-3	.	CASSAGTSGGTDTQYF	TGTGCCAGCAGCGCCGGGACTAGCGGGGGTACAGATACGCAGTATTTT
TRBV11-2	TRBD2	TRBJ2-7	.	CASSMLAGTSYEQYF	TGTGCCAGCAGCATGTTAGCGGGCACGTCCTACGAGCAGTACTTC
TRBV18	.	TRBJ2-7	.	CASSPLGANEQYF	TGTGCCAGCTCCCCTCTAGGGGCTAACGAGCAGTACTTC
TRBV18	.	TRBJ2-3	.	CASSPPGGVNTDTQYF	TGTGCCAGCTCACCACCAGGCGGGGTGAACACAGATACGCAGTATTTT
TRBV27	TRBD2	TRBJ2-3	.	CASHTLAGVADTQYF	TGTGCCAGCCACACACTAGCGGGGGTCGCAGATACGCAGTATTTT
TRBV4-1	.	TRBJ2-5	.	CASSQSQVQETQYF	TGCGCCAGCAGCCAGTCACAGGTCCAAGAGACCCAGTACTTC
TRBV7-2	TRBD2	TRBJ2-7	once	CASSPAGREALFEQYF	TGTGCCAGCAGCCCGGCGGGGCGGGAGGCTCTTTTCGAGCAGTACTTC
TRBV7-2	TRBD2	TRBJ2-5	.	CASSLDLRGAETQYF	TGTGCCAGCAGCTTAGATCTGCGGGGGGCTGAGACCCAGTACTTC
TRBV11-2	TRBD1	TRBJ2-7	.	CASSFTGTGTYEQYF	TGTGCCAGCAGCTTCACCGGGACAGGCACCTACGAGCAGTACTTC
TRBV7-2	.	TRBJ2-1	once	CASSSHQRGGIRNEQFF	TGTGCCAGCAGCTCCCACCAGAGGGGGGGGATTCGGAATGAGCAGTTCTTC
TRBV2	.	TRBJ2-1	.	CASKGDTESAEQFF	TGTGCCAGCAAGGGGGACACCGAATCGGCTGAGCAGTTCTTC
TRBV4-1	TRBD1	TRBJ1-6	.	CASSQDQTGSLSPLHF	TGCGCCAGCAGCCAAGATCAGACAGGGTCTCTTTCACCCCTCCACTTT
TRBV9	TRBD1	TRBJ2-5	.	CASSVVTGGAETQYF	TGTGCCAGCAGCGTCGTAACAGGGGGCGCAGAGACCCAGTACTTC
TRBV5-6	.	TRBJ2-3	.	CASSLRLELTDTQYF	TGTGCCAGCAGCCTCAGACTAGAGCTCACAGATACGCAGTATTTT
TRBV5-1	TRBD2	TRBJ2-1	.	CASSSTSGTNNEQFF	TGCGCCAGCAGCTCGACTAGCGGGACGAACAATGAGCAGTTCTTC
TRBV4-3	.	TRBJ1-2	.	CASSQGGASYGYTF	TGCGCCAGCAGCCAAGGCGGAGCATCCTATGGCTACACCTTC
TRBV19	TRBD2	TRBJ2-3	.	CASKDSSGLASDTQYF	TGTGCCAGTAAGGACAGCTCGGGACTAGCTTCAGATACGCAGTATTTT
TRBV11-3	.	TRBJ1-1	.	CASSLRQHMMNTEAFF	TGTGCCAGCAGCTTACGACAGCACATGATGAACACTGAAGCTTTCTTT
TRBV5-6	TRBD1	TRBJ2-5	once	CASSFRGVGGGRETQYF	TGTGCCAGCAGCTTTCGGGGTGTAGGGGGCGGAAGAGAGACCCAGTACTTC
TRBV4-3	.	TRBJ2-1	.	CASSPRPGGSYNEQFF	TGCGCCAGCAGCCCCCGGCCAGGGGGGTCGTACAATGAGCAGTTCTTC
TRBV2	.	TRBJ1-4	.	CASAPGGNNEKLFF	TGTGCCAGCGCCCCGGGGGGGAATAATGAAAAACTGTTTTTT
TRBV24-1	.	TRBJ1-5	.	CATSESGAAKPQHF	TGTGCCACCAGTGAATCAGGGGCGGCAAAACCCCAGCATTTT
TRBV19	.	TRBJ1-2	.	CASVNQGGNYGYTF	TGTGCCAGTGTGAACCAAGGCGGCAACTATGGCTACACCTTC
TRBV19	.	TRBJ2-6	.	CASSIRGAEANVLTF	TGTGCCAGTAGTATACGGGGTGCTGAGGCCAACGTCCTGACTTTC
TRBV7-9	.	TRBJ2-1	.	CASSETGLTVHEQFF	TGTGCCAGCAGTGAAACAGGGCTAACAGTTCATGAGCAGTTCTTC
TRBV11-3	.	TRBJ2-2	.	CASSLSDRLFGELFF	TGTGCCAGCAGCTTATCCGACAGACTCTTCGGGGAGCTGTTTTTT
TRBV5-4	TRBD1	TRBJ1-2	once	CASRKRDSLYGYTF	TGTGCCAGCAGAAAACGGGACAGTTTATACGGCTACACCTTC
TRBV7-2	.	TRBJ2-3	.	CASSLALAGTDTQYF	TGTGCCAGCAGCTTAGCGCTGGCGGGGACAGATACGCAGTATTTT
TRBV3-1/TRBV3-2	TRBD1	TRBJ2-5	.	CASSPRTGQETQYF	TGTGCCAGCAGCCCCCGGACAGGGCAAGAGACCCAGTACTTC
TRBV6-5	TRBD1	TRBJ2-7	.	CASKTGGVYEQYF	TGTGCCAGCAAGACAGGGGGCGTCTACGAGCAGTACTTC
TRBV5-5	.	TRBJ2-5	.	CASSLTGGSWETQYF	TGTGCCAGCAGTTTGACGGGGGGCTCCTGGGAGACCCAGTACTTC